This T cell receptor beta chain was observed in a study of T-cell memory formation after mild COVID-19. As for this clonotype: Its specificity is unknown.

Germline loops: CDR1 MNHEY, CDR2 SVGAGI. V was pared by 6 bases and J by 11 bases, with 12 bases of the junction left unmatched. The CDR3 contains 15 residues. From the 5' RACE reads, TCRdb called clonotypes with MiXCR, one entry per CDR3 protein. The table includes 350,000 to 500,000 distinct CDR3 sequences, approximately 19% detected once. General study findings and limits: Clones that contracted from day 15 to 85 had balanced CD4/CD8; later expanders were CD4+ biased. Shrinking CD4+ clones resided mostly in CM and EM, and CD8+ ones in EMRA.

The sequence came from a young man who had mild COVID-19 (a few samples of this study predate the infection). Cell type and time point are not known. Sequenced material: PBMCs or a T cell subset sorted from them (not recorded which). V usage is TRBV6-5 and J usage is TRBJ2-3, with 12 positions matching TRBD1. The CDR3 DNA reads TGTGCCAGCAGACAACCGGGACAGGGGGCCCGTGAGCAGTATTTT. It yields the protein CASRQPGQGAREQYF.